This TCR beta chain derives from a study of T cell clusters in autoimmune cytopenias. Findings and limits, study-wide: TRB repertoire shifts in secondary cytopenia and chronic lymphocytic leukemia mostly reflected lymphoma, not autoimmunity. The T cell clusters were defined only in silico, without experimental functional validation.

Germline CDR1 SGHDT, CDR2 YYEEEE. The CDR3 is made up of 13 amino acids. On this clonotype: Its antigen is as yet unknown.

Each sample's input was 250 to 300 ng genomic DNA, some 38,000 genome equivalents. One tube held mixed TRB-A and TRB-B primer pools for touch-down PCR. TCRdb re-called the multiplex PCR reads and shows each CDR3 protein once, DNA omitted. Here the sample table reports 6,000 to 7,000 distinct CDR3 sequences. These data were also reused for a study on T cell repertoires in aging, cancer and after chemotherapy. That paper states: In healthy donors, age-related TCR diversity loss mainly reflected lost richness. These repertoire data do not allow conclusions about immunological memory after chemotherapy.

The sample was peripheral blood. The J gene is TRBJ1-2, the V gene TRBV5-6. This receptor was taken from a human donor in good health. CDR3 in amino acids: CASSPVQRGGYTF.